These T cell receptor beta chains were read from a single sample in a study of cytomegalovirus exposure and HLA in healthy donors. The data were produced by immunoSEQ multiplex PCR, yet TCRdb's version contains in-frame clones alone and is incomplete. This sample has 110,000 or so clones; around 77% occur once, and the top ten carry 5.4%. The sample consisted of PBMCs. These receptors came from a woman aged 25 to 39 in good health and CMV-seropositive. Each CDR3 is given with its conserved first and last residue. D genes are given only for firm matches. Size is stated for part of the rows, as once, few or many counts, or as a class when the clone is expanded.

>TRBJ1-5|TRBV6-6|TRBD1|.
TGTGCCAGCAGGAGACAGGGGGATCAGCCCCAGCATTTT
CASRRQGDQPQHF
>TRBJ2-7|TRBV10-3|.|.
TGTGCCATCAGGGCCTCGGGACTCGGGAACTACGAGCAGTACTTC
CAIRASGLGNYEQYF
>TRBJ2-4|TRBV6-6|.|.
TGTGCCAGCAGTTTAGTATTAGCCAAAAACATTCAGTACTTC
CASSLVLAKNIQYF
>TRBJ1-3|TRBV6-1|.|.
TGTGCCAGCAGTGAAGGGCCAGGCGGAAACACCATATATTTT
CASSEGPGGNTIYF
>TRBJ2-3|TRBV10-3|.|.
TGTGCCATCAGTGAAGGGGAACCACCAGATACGCAGTATTTT
CAISEGEPPDTQYF
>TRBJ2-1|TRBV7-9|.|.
TGTGCCAGCAGAGGCAGGCAGGAACTCTACAATGAGCAGTTCTTC
CASRGRQELYNEQFF
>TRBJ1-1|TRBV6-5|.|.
TGTGCCAGCAGCGAGGCGCCCTTTGTAGGCACTGAAGCTTTCTTT
CASSEAPFVGTEAFF
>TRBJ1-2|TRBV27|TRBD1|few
TGTGCCAGCAGTTTATTATCCTCTACAGGGGCGGACTATGGCTACACCTTC
CASSLLSSTGADYGYTF
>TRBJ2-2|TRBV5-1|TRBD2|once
TGCGCCAGCAGCGGGGGAGGGGCCAACACCGGGGAGCTGTTTTTT
CASSGGGANTGELFF
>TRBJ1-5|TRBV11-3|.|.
TGTGCCACTCCTTCTTCCATGGGCAGGGACTATAATAGCAATCAGCCCCAGCATTTT
CATPSSMGRDYNSNQPQHF
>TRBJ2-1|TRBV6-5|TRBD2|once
TGTGCCAGCAGTTACCTCGGGACTAACAATGAGCAGTTCTTC
CASSYLGTNNEQFF
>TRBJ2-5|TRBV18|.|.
TGTGCCAGCTCACTACCATCTCAAGAGACCCAGTACTTC
CASSLPSQETQYF
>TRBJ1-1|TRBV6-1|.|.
TGTGCCAGCAGCCCTCACTCAGGCCCGAACACTGAAGCTTTCTTT
CASSPHSGPNTEAFF
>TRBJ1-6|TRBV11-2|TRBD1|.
TGTGCCAGCAGCTTGGGACAGGGGTTACCCCTCCACTTT
CASSLGQGLPLHF
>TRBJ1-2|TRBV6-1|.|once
TGTGCCAGCAGTGAACAACAGGTCGGCTATGGCTACACCTTC
CASSEQQVGYGYTF
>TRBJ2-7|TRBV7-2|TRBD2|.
TGTGCCAGCGGCCTAGCGGGGGGGACCTACGAGCAGTACTTC
CASGLAGGTYEQYF
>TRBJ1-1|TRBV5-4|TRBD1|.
TGTGCCAGCAGCCCCGAAAACAGGGGGAACACTGAAGCTTTCTTT
CASSPENRGNTEAFF
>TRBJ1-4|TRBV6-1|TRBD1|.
TGTGCCAGCAGCCTTGGGACAGGGGTGGGAAAACTGTTTTTT
CASSLGTGVGKLFF
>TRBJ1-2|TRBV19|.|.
TGTGCCAGTAGTACGACAGGTTATGACTATGGCTACACCTTC
CASSTTGYDYGYTF
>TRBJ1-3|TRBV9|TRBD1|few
TGTGCCAGCAGCGTCGGGGACAGCTCTGGAAACACCATATATTTT
CASSVGDSSGNTIYF